This entry describes one TCR beta chain. The sample belongs to a study of cytomegalovirus exposure and HLA in healthy donors. At the level of the study: It was reported in a later analysis that the same platform had been used for the roughly 110 validation repertoires as for the 550 to 700 first-cohort repertoires.

Assay used: immunoSEQ multiplex PCR; TCRdb lists only in-frame clones, some missing. Among about 130,000 clones listed, around 92% were seen once. The receptor was isolated from a man in his thirties or forties in good health and CMV-seronegative. Sequencing was done on a sample of PBMCs.

The CDR3 nucleotides read TGTGCCAGTGAGATGCAGGGGGACACCGGGGAGCTGTTTTTT. Translated: CASEMQGDTGELFF. The chain links TRBV19 to TRBJ2-2; 7 nucleotides match TRBD1. V trimming: 8 bases; J trimming: 3 bases; junction bases outside the gene matches: 6. From germline, CDR1 is LNHDA and CDR2 SQIVND (reference sequence). The CDR3 runs 14 residues.